A single sample is the source of the 11 T cell receptor beta chains below, sequenced in a study of PD-L1 blockade in urothelial cancer. TCRdb keeps only in-frame clones here, not all; method: immunoSEQ multiplex PCR. This sample yields about 130,000 clones, of which about 83% are seen a single time; roughly 2.4% belongs to the top ten. Specified time point: peripheral blood 6 weeks after treatment start. The source material was PBMCs, sampled around atezolizumab (anti-PD-L1) treatment. Receptors were obtained from a man aged 50 to 59 with urothelial cancer.

The V gene is TRBV28, the J gene TRBJ2-7; 8 bases fit TRBD2. This CDR3 region has 14 residues. J gave up 0 bases and V 11 bases, and 9 bases lay outside the gene matches. Looked up from germline, CDR1 is MDHEN and CDR2 is SYDVKM. CDR3 DNA sequence: TGTGCCGCGACTGCGGGAGGCTTCTCCTACGAGCAGTACTTC. It is translated as CAATAGGFSYEQYF.

This clone occurred once. The rearrangement uses TRBV11-2 and TRBJ2-7; a possible D gene is TRBD2 (5 bases). Germline loops: CDR1 SGHAT, CDR2 FQNNGV. Trimming cost V 5 bases and J 0 bases, with 11 bases left between them. The CDR3 totals 14 residues. The CDR3 sequence: CASSHLEGSYEQYF. In DNA form, the CDR3 reads TGTGCCAGCAGCCACCTAGAGGGCTCCTACGAGCAGTACTTC.

This clone was recorded once. Within the sample, other DNA sequences also encode this same CDR3. This chain joins TRBV9 and TRBJ2-3; tentatively, D is TRBD2 (5 bases). Germline lookup yields CDR1 SGDLS and CDR2 YYNGEE. This CDR3 has 13 residues. V was cut by 0 bases and J by 6 bases, with 8 bases left in between. Here the CDR3 reads CASSVERVDTQYF. CDR3 DNA: TGTGCCAGCAGCGTAGAGAGGGTCGATACGCAGTATTTT.

J is TRBJ2-3 and V is TRBV15, with 9 bases lining up with TRBD1. The CDR3 is made up of 16 amino acids. The germline gives CDR1 LNHNV, CDR2 YYDKDF (reference sequence). With V trimmed by 0 bases and J by 4 bases, 5 bases remained unmatched. CDR3 loop: CATSRDGGTGSDTQYF. DNA of the CDR3: TGTGCCACCAGCAGAGATGGGGGGACAGGGTCAGATACGCAGTATTTT.

This chain joins TRBV5-1 and TRBJ1-2; no definite D call. The germline CDR1 and CDR2 sequences are SGHRS and YFSETQ. This CDR3 is built from 15 residues. V shed 0 bases and J shed 0 bases, with 9 bases lying between them. DNA of the CDR3: TGCGCCAGCAGCTTGGGCGGAGGAGCTAACTATGGCTACACCTTC. Its protein is CASSLGGGANYGYTF.

The chain joins TRBV21-1 to TRBJ2-7; TRBD1 was called by the table and not checked on the DNA. TRBV21-1 is classified as a pseudogene. The CDR3 runs to 16 residues. The CDR3 coding sequence is TGTGCCAGCAGCAAAGCGTCGGGACAGGGTACCTACGAGCAGTACTTC. Protein: CASSKASGQGTYEQYF.

The chain couples TRBV27 to TRBJ1-4; 7 nucleotides match TRBD1. Per the germline V gene, CDR1 is MNHEY and CDR2 is SMNVEV (reference sequence). The CDR3 runs 16 residues. V gave up 4 bases and J gave up 5 bases; unmatched junction bases: 10. The DNA of the CDR3 is TGTGCCAGCAGTTCGGTACTGACAGGGTCCAATGAAAAACTGTTTTTT. Translated, it gives CASSSVLTGSNEKLFF.

The chain carries TRBV19 and TRBJ1-3; D is uncertain. V lost 8 bases, J lost 1 base, and 9 bases lay in between. This CDR3 spans 13 amino acids. The germline CDR1 and CDR2 sequences are LNHDA and SQIVND (reference sequence). The DNA of the CDR3 is TGTGCCAGTCGTCCCGCGTCTGGAAACACCATATATTTT. Its translation is CASRPASGNTIYF.

The chain carries TRBV27 and TRBJ2-1; TRBD2 agrees at 13 bases. The CDR3 is 16 amino acids. Germline assignment: CDR1 MNHEY and CDR2 SMNVEV (reference sequence). V shed 6 bases and J 5 bases; nucleotides not matched to a gene: 7. CDR3 sequence (DNA): TGTGCCAGCAGACTCGGGACTAGCGGGACCCACAATGAGCAGTTCTTC. Its protein product is CASRLGTSGTHNEQFF.

V usage is TRBV19 and J usage is TRBJ2-4, with D tentatively TRBD1 (6 bases). There are 15 residues in the CDR3. Per germline, CDR1 LNHDA and CDR2 SQIVND (reference sequence). The ends were cut back, 8 bases at V and 1 base at J, with 15 bases in the middle. The CDR3 loop is CASASEGVAKNIQYF. The CDR3 nucleotides read TGTGCCAGTGCCTCCGAGGGGGTGGCCAAAAACATTCAGTACTTC.

The chain recombines TRBV5-6 with TRBJ1-1; 7 bases align to TRBD1. CDR1 and CDR2 (germline): SGHDT, YYEEEE. The CDR3 consists of 13 residues. The junction had 4 bases not matched to a gene; V was cut back by 3 bases and J by 5 bases. The chain's CDR3 is CASSSTGETEAFF. The CDR3 DNA reads as TGTGCCAGCAGCTCTACAGGGGAAACTGAAGCTTTCTTT.